This TCR beta chain was sequenced for a study of breast tumors, draining lymph nodes, adjacent tissues. Study-level results: The lymph node origin of tumor T cells was framed as consistent with a hypothesis, not demonstrated. Data fit most tumor T cells coming from lymph node, expanding in tumor. Tumors had less TCR diversity than lymph nodes, more than nontumor tissue.

This clonotype was counted at least ten times. Its antigen is as yet unknown. One entry per CDR3 protein, called by TCRdb with MiXCR from the multiplex PCR reads. The profile shows 150,000 to 200,000 distinct CDR3 sequences, roughly a third of them singletons. Breast cancer patients provided tissue from their axillary draining lymph nodes. The CDR3 extends over 14 amino acids. Germline assignment: CDR1 SGHTS and CDR2 YDEGEE. Trimming removed 0 bases from V and 3 bases from J, with 7 bases in between. Sequencing input: axillary lymph node tissue. The receptor was isolated from a female donor with breast cancer. Some clones in this sample may be carry-over from other donors' samples. The rearrangement uses TRBV5-8 and TRBJ2-1; D remains ambiguous. CDR3 sequence: CASSLGADYNEQFF. For the CDR3, the DNA is TGTGCCAGCAGCTTGGGCGCTGACTACAATGAGCAGTTCTTC.